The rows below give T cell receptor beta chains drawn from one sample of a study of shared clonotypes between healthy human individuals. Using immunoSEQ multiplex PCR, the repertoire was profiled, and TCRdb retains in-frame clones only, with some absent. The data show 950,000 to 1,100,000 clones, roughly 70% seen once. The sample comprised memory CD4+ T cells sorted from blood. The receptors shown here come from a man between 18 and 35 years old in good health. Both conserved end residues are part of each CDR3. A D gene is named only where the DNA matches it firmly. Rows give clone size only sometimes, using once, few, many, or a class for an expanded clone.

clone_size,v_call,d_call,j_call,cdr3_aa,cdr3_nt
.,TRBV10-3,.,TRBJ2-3,CAISERFGSTDTQYF,TGTGCCATCAGTGAGCGGTTTGGTAGCACAGATACGCAGTATTTT
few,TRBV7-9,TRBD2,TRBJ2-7,CASSPGTSVNSYEQYF,TGTGCCAGCAGCCCCGGGACTAGCGTGAACTCCTACGAGCAGTACTTC
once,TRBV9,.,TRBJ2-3,CASSLDSSTDTQYF,TGTGCCAGCAGCCTGGACTCTTCCACAGATACGCAGTATTTT
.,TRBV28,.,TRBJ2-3,CASSLRTGADTQYF,TGTGCCAGCAGTCTTCGTACCGGGGCGGATACGCAGTATTTT
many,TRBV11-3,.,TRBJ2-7,CASSFGTPYEQYF,TGTGCCAGCAGCTTCGGGACTCCCTACGAGCAGTACTTC
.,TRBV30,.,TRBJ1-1,CAWSPNGVMNTEAFF,TGTGCCTGGAGTCCTAATGGGGTCATGAACACTGAAGCTTTCTTT
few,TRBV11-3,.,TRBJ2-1,CASSPGVSSYNEQFF,TGTGCCAGCAGTCCGGGGGTTAGCTCCTACAATGAGCAGTTCTTC
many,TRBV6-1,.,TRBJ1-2,CASSDGGRTYGYTF,TGTGCCAGCAGTGATGGGGGGCGAACTTATGGCTACACCTTC
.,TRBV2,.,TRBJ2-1,CASSANEQFF,TGTGCCAGCAGTGCGAATGAGCAGTTCTTC
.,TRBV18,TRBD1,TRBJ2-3,CACSPPRQGWKTDTQYF,TGTGCCTGCTCACCACCAAGACAGGGCTGGAAGACAGATACGCAGTATTTT